A selection of T cell receptor beta chains follows, all from one sample in a study of T cell repertoires in ileal Crohn's disease. The protocol was immunoSEQ multiplex PCR, while the TCRdb copy is restricted to in-frame clones and leaves out a portion. In the table there are approximately 15,000 clones, approximately 80% of which are singletons. The source material was ileal tissue. The source of these receptors is an adult with Crohn's disease. CDR3s leave out the opening cysteine and the closing phenylalanine or tryptophan. The order of the fields is V gene, J gene, CDR3 protein.

v_gene: TRBV9; j_gene: TRBJ2-1; CDR3aa: ASSVVAWGEQF
v_gene: TRBV7-9; j_gene: TRBJ1-4; CDR3aa: ASSQNPGITNEKLF
v_gene: TRBV19; j_gene: TRBJ1-2; CDR3aa: ASSGPTGTGYT
v_gene: TRBV6-1; j_gene: TRBJ1-2; CDR3aa: ASSLRGTYGYT
v_gene: TRBV5-1; j_gene: TRBJ2-5; CDR3aa: ASSPTARGGETQY
v_gene: TRBV18; j_gene: TRBJ1-5; CDR3aa: ASSPDRGQPQH
v_gene: TRBV30; j_gene: TRBJ1-1; CDR3aa: AWNLGGQGVAF
v_gene: TRBV19; j_gene: TRBJ2-1; CDR3aa: ATSRPSISYNEQF
v_gene: TRBV5-1; j_gene: TRBJ1-3; CDR3aa: ASSHEGSGNTIY
v_gene: TRBV19; j_gene: TRBJ2-2; CDR3aa: ASWARRVSGELF
v_gene: TRBV7-6; j_gene: TRBJ1-1; CDR3aa: ASSLGQGREAF
v_gene: TRBV5-4; j_gene: TRBJ2-2; CDR3aa: ASSFVAGGNTGELF
v_gene: TRBV19; j_gene: TRBJ2-7; CDR3aa: ASSVDRGTGSEQY
v_gene: TRBV5-4; j_gene: TRBJ2-5; CDR3aa: ASSPGLAGGLGTQY
v_gene: TRBV2; j_gene: TRBJ1-2; CDR3aa: ASSEARGTGANYGYT
v_gene: TRBV7-2; j_gene: TRBJ1-1; CDR3aa: ASSFTSNGAF
v_gene: TRBV10-3; j_gene: TRBJ2-5; CDR3aa: AISEWWGLGQTQY
v_gene: TRBV9; j_gene: TRBJ2-1; CDR3aa: ASSVAGGRGLGYNEQF
v_gene: TRBV7-2; j_gene: TRBJ2-1; CDR3aa: ASSTTRMQF
v_gene: TRBV5-4; j_gene: TRBJ1-1; CDR3aa: ASSSTGNTEAF
v_gene: TRBV5-5; j_gene: TRBJ1-3; CDR3aa: ASSLAMFSGNTIY
v_gene: TRBV6-5; j_gene: TRBJ1-2; CDR3aa: ASSYPGQGSYGYT
v_gene: TRBV30; j_gene: TRBJ2-1; CDR3aa: AWSLLAGIDEQF
v_gene: TRBV5-6; j_gene: TRBJ2-1; CDR3aa: ASSTMTGSDEQF
v_gene: TRBV5-1; j_gene: TRBJ1-1; CDR3aa: ASSLARLNTEAF
v_gene: TRBV6-6; j_gene: TRBJ1-1; CDR3aa: ASRYRQGEGTEAF
v_gene: TRBV5-1; j_gene: TRBJ2-5; CDR3aa: ASTLQGSLRETQY
v_gene: TRBV5-4; j_gene: TRBJ1-2; CDR3aa: ASSRGGEGGYT
v_gene: TRBV9; j_gene: TRBJ1-2; CDR3aa: ASSVDGNYGYT